The clone carrying this T cell receptor (beta chain) showed up just once. The entry originates in a study of cytomegalovirus exposure and HLA in healthy donors. Across the whole study: Unique TCRs from HLA-typed donors, 75 million to 100 million of them, were held in an early data release.

V lost 8 bases to trimming and J lost 7 bases; unmatched junction nucleotides: 9. This CDR3 spans 13 amino acids. CDR1 and CDR2 (germline): MDHEN, SYDVKM. The PCR ran on 60 Vbeta and 13 Jbeta primers. The method was immunoSEQ multiplex PCR; TCRdb's version includes in-frame clones alone and lacks a portion of them. The sample lists some 190,000 clones, about 82% occurring once. The sequenced sample was PBMCs. This receptor was obtained from a man between 18 and 29 years old in good health and CMV-seronegative. The rearrangement uses TRBV28 and TRBJ1-2; 8 nucleotides agree with TRBD1. CDR3 sequence: CASQPDRVGGYTF. CDR3 nucleotide sequence: TGTGCCAGCCAACCGGACAGGGTCGGTGGCTACACCTTC.